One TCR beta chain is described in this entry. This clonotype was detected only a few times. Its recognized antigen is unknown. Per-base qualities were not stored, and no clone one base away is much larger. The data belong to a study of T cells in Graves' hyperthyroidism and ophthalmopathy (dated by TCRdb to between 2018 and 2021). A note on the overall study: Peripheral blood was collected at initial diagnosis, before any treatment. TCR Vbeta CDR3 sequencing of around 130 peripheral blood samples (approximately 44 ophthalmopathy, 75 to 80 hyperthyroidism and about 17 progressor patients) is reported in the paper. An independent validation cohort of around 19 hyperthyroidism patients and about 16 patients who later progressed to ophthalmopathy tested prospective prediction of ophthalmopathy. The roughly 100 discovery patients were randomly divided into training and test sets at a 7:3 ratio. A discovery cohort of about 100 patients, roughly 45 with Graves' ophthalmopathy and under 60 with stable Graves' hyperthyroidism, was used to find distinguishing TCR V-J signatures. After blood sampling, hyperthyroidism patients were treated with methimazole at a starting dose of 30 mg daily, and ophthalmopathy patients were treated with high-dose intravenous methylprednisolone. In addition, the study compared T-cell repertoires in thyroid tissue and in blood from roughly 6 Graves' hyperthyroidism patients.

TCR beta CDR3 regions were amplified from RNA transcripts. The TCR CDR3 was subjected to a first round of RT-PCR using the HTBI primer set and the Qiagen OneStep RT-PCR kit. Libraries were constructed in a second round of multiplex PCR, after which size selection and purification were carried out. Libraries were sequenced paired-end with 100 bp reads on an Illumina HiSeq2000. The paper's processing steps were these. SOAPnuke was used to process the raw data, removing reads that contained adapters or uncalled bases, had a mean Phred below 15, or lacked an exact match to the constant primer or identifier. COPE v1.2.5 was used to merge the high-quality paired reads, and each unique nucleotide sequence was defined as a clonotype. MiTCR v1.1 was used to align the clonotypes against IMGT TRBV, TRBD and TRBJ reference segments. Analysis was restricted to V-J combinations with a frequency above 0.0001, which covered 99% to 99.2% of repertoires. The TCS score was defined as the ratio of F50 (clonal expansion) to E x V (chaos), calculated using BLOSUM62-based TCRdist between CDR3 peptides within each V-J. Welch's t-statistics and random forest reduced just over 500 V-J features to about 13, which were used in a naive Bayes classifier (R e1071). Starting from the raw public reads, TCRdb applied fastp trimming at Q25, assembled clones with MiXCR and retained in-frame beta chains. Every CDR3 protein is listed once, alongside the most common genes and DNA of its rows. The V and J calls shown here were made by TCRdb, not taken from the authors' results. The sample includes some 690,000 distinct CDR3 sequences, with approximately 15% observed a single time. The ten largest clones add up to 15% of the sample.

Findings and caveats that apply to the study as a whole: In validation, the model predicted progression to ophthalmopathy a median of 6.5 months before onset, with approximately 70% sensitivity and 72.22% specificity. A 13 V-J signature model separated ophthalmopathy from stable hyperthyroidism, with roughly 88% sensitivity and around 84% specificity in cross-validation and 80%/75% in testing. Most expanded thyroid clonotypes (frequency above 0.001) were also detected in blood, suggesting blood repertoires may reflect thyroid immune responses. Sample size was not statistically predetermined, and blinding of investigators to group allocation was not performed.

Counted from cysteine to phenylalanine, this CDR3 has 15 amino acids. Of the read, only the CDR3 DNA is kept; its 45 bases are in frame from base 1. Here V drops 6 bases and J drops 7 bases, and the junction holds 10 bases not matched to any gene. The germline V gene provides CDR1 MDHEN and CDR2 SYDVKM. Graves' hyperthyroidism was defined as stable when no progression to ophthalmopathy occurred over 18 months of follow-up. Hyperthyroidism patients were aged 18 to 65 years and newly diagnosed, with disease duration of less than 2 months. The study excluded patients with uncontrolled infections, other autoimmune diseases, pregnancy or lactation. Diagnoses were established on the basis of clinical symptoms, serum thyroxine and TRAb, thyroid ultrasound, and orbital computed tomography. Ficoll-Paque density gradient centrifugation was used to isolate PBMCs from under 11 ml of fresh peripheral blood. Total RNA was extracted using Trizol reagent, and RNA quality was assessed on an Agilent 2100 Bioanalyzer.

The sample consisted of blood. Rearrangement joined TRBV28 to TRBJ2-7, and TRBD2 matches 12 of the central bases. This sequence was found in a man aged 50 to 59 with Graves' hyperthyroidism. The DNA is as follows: TGTGCCAGCAGGCCAACTAGCGGGAGGTTGTGGGAGCAGTACTTC. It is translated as CASRPTSGRLWEQYF.